The subject of this entry is one T cell receptor (beta chain). Its antigen is not known. 60 Vbeta and 13 Jbeta primers were used in PCR. Only in-frame clones appear in the TCRdb table, and some are missing; sequencing was by immunoSEQ multiplex PCR. This repertoire shows approximately 76,000 clones, around three quarters found once; its top ten account for more than 2%. The sample originates from a study of cytomegalovirus exposure and HLA in healthy donors. Healthy donors of bone marrow made up the group. Study-level points and caveats: Sequencing likely generated an artifact that appeared as a cluster of highly shared sequence variants. 150 to 200 TCR beta chains were listed as cytomegalovirus-associated.

Sequenced material: PBMCs. This receptor was identified in a young man in good health and CMV-seronegative.

CDR3 nucleotide sequence: TGTGCCAGCAGCGAAGGGACTAGCGTTATCTTAGCCAAAAACATTCAGTACTTC. Translated, it gives CASSEGTSVILAKNIQYF. This sequence joins TRBV5-6 and TRBJ2-4, with 10 bases matching TRBD2. This CDR3 contains 18 residues. Germline V gives CDR1 SGHDT, CDR2 YYEEEE. V dropped 4 bases and J dropped 0; count of bases not matched to a gene: 10.